Below, 28 T cell receptor beta chains from the same sample are listed, as sequenced in a study of T-cell reconstitution after alpha-beta-depleted transplantation in children. This sample's TCRbeta library carried unique molecular identifier barcodes. TCRdb itself ran the PCR reads through MiXCR, one entry per CDR3 protein. Among 700,000 to 850,000 distinct CDR3 sequences listed, 15% to 20% were seen once. Sequencing was performed on PBMCs, mostly from graft donor cells, taken 360 days after TCRalphabeta/CD19-depleted stem cell transplant. The source is a male patient younger than 18 who had a stem cell transplant for acute lymphoblastic leukemia, so the T cells may come from the graft donor.

The chain employs TRBV29-1 and TRBJ2-4; 9 nucleotides agree with TRBD1. The V gene end was trimmed by 6 bases and the J gene end by 3 bases; junction bases not matched to a gene: 12. The CDR3 is 16 residues long. Germline V gives CDR1 SQVTM, CDR2 ANQGSEA. The CDR3 loop is CSVVWMTGGNKNIQYF. As DNA, the CDR3 is TGCAGCGTGGTATGGATGACAGGGGGGAACAAAAACATTCAGTACTTC.

This rearrangement joins TRBV20-1 to TRBJ2-7; D unresolved. This CDR3 spans 14 amino acids. V lost 4 bases to trimming and J lost 4 bases, with 17 bases between them. The germline V gene has CDR1 DFQATT and CDR2 SNEGSKA (reference sequence). This CDR3 reads CSAIDSLGTYEQYF. The CDR3 DNA reads as TGCAGTGCTATAGACTCTCTTGGCACTTACGAGCAGTACTTC.

CDR3 region: CSARGDRAYTEAFF. As DNA, the CDR3 is TGCAGTGCTAGGGGGGACAGGGCGTACACTGAAGCTTTCTTT. The rearrangement links TRBV20-1 to TRBJ1-1; 9 nucleotides agree with TRBD1. After removal of 3 bases from V and 3 bases from J, the junction contained 5 bases not matched to a gene. Germline assignment: CDR1 DFQATT and CDR2 SNEGSKA (reference sequence). The CDR3 length is 14 residues.

This clonotype was counted many times. The V call is TRBV6-5, the J call TRBJ2-1; TRBD2 agrees at 8 bases. The J segment lost 3 bases and the V segment lost 5 bases, leaving 3 bases of the junction unmatched. This CDR3 region has 14 residues. Germline-derived CDR1 and CDR2 are MNHEY and SVGAGI. The CDR3 DNA sequence: TGTGCCAGCAGTCGGACTAGCTTCTACAATGAGCAGTTCTTC. Its translation: CASSRTSFYNEQFF.

This clonotype has just a few counts. The chain couples TRBV29-1 to TRBJ2-6, with 11 bases lining up with TRBD1. Germline CDR1 is SQVTM and CDR2 is ANQGSEA. V lost 5 bases to trimming and J lost 3 bases; unmatched junction nucleotides: 9. This CDR3 region has 17 residues. The CDR3 region has the DNA TGCAGCGTTCGGGACAGGGGGACCCACTATGGGGCCAACGTCCTGACTTTC. Translation gives CSVRDRGTHYGANVLTF.

This clonotype was seen only a few times. This sequence joins TRBV6-1 and TRBJ2-1, with 11 bases identical to TRBD2. The germline gives CDR1 MNHNS, CDR2 SASEGT. The CDR3 is made up of 17 amino acids. The ends lost 6 bases at V and 3 bases at J; junction bases unmatched: 10. CDR3 DNA sequence: TGTGCCAGCAGGGGACACATAGCGGGAGGGAACTACAATGAGCAGTTCTTC. Amino acids: CASRGHIAGGNYNEQFF.

The table lists this clonotype with many counts. The chain joins TRBV12-3 or TRBV12-4 to TRBJ2-7; the D gene is possibly TRBD2 (5 bases). The CDR3 has 14 residues. The V end was cut by 0 bases, the J end by 4 bases, with 10 bases between. The CDR3 protein is CASSLAGDRYEQYF. The CDR3 coding sequence is TGTGCCAGCAGTTTAGCGGGAGATAGGTACGAGCAGTACTTC.

This clonotype was seen repeatedly, ten times or more. The rearrangement joins TRBV12-3 or TRBV12-4 to TRBJ2-5; TRBD2 matches at 7 bases. The CDR3 consists of 14 residues. V trimming: 2 bases; J trimming: 3 bases; junction bases outside the gene matches: 3. CDR3 DNA: TGTGCCAGCAGTTTACGGCTAGCGGAAGAGACCCAGTACTTC. Its translation: CASSLRLAEETQYF.

The rearrangement uses TRBV3-1 and TRBJ2-7; a weak D match, TRBD2 (6 bases). The V gene lost 4 bases and the J gene lost 4 bases, with 11 bases spanning the gap. CDR1 and CDR2 (germline): LGHDT, YNNKEL (reference sequence). The CDR3 contains 13 residues. The CDR3 reads CASSPREHYEQYF. The CDR3 coding sequence is TGTGCCAGCAGCCCCCGGGAGCATTACGAGCAGTACTTC.

This sequence joins TRBV7-3 and TRBJ2-2; unclear D gene. V lost 4 bases to trimming and J lost 6 bases, with 6 bases between them. Germline CDR1 SGHTA, CDR2 FQGTGA. CDR3 length equals 12 residues. The CDR3 nucleotides are TGTGCCAGCAGCTGGAGAGCCGGGGAGCTGTTTTTT. Translating gives CASSWRAGELFF.

The V and J genes are TRBV3-1 and TRBJ2-1; TRBD1 matches at 8 bases. The CDR3 length is 19 residues. V lost 11 bases to trimming and J lost 1 base; unmatched junction nucleotides: 22. Germline V gives CDR1 LGHDT, CDR2 YNNKEL (reference sequence). The CDR3 sequence: CAFCFLRQGIELSYNEQFF. The CDR3 DNA follows: TGTGCCTTCTGTTTTTTAAGACAGGGGATAGAATTGTCCTACAATGAGCAGTTCTTC.

The table lists this clonotype with a few counts. The chain uses TRBV7-6 and TRBJ2-3; 7 bases map to TRBD1. The germline CDR1 and CDR2 sequences are SGHVS and FNYEAQ. V lost 8 bases to trimming and J lost 5 bases; unmatched junction nucleotides: 10. This CDR3 region has 14 residues. This CDR3 is CASGTGQVGDTQYF. CDR3 sequence (DNA): TGTGCCAGCGGGACCGGACAGGTGGGAGATACGCAGTATTTT.

This clonotype was picked up a small number of times. The rearrangement uses TRBV2 and TRBJ2-1; TRBD2 is a possible D gene (6 bases). Germline CDR1 reads SNHLY; CDR2 reads FYNNEI. This CDR3 has 17 amino acids. The V and J ends lost 0 bases and 3 bases respectively, with 15 bases between them. CDR3 sequence (DNA): TGTGCCAGCAGTGAAGCGCTTCTCCGGGGAGGCTACAATGAGCAGTTCTTC. Encoded protein: CASSEALLRGGYNEQFF.

This clonotype was observed a handful of times. The V and J genes are TRBV5-1 and TRBJ2-3; D not certain. Germline lookup yields CDR1 SGHRS and CDR2 YFSETQ. The V end lost 6 bases, the J end lost 4 bases, and 18 bases lay between the germline ends. The CDR3 totals 15 residues. In DNA, the CDR3 is TGCGCCAGCACGCAGGAAATTAGAAGTGCAGATACGCAGTATTTT. Protein sequence: CASTQEIRSADTQYF.

This sequence joins TRBV5-1 and TRBJ2-3; the D is unclear. The CDR3 runs to 14 residues. V was clipped by 0 bases and J by 4 bases, with 9 bases between them. Germline V gene sequence: CDR1 SGHRS, CDR2 YFSETQ. CDR3 protein: CASSLDSQPDTQYF. CDR3 DNA: TGCGCCAGCAGCTTGGACAGCCAGCCAGATACGCAGTATTTT.

This clonotype showed up just a few times. The chain combines TRBV12-3 or TRBV12-4 with TRBJ2-7; perhaps TRBD1 as D (6 bases). V was shortened by 7 bases and J by 3 bases, with 10 bases between the two germline ends. This CDR3 contains 12 residues. The CDR3 region is CASTQGNYEQYF. The CDR3 nucleotides are TGTGCCAGCACACAGGGTAACTACGAGCAGTACTTC.

The chain has TRBV7-2 and TRBJ2-7; no definite D call. Trimming left V 1 base short and J 3 bases short, with 13 bases between. The length of the CDR3 is 15 residues. Germline CDR1 SGHTA, CDR2 FQGNSA. In nucleotides, the CDR3 is TGTGCCAGCAGCTTAGGGCCGGGCGGTGACTACGAGCAGTACTTC. The encoded protein is CASSLGPGGDYEQYF.

The CDR3 here is CATSWDNEQFF. CDR3 bases: TGTGCCACCAGCTGGGACAATGAGCAGTTCTTC. V and J are TRBV24-1 and TRBJ2-1; D remains unclear. Deletions cut 7 bases from V and 5 bases from J, with 5 bases between. The CDR3 has 11 residues. Germline V gene sequence: CDR1 KGHDR, CDR2 SFDVKD.

The sample holds a few counts of this clonotype. The chain employs TRBV4-2 and TRBJ2-3; D is undetermined. CDR1 is LGHNA and CDR2 is YNFKEQ in the germline V gene. V lost 0 bases and J 0 bases, leaving 13 bases between the germline ends. This CDR3 has 17 residues. CDR3 region: CASSQDQWARSTDTQYF. The CDR3 DNA sequence: TGTGCCAGCAGCCAAGATCAGTGGGCTAGGAGCACAGATACGCAGTATTTT.

This clonotype has more than one count but fewer than ten. The V and J genes are TRBV6-4 and TRBJ2-3, with 9 bases fitting TRBD1. Germline V CDR1 and CDR2: MRHNA, SNTAGT. Germline trimming cut 6 bases from V and 4 bases from J; bases unmatched to any gene: 11. The length of the CDR3 is 16 residues. This chain's CDR3 is CASSQPSRQGADTQYF. CDR3 sequence (DNA): TGTGCCAGCAGCCAACCATCTAGACAGGGGGCAGATACGCAGTATTTT.

This rearrangement joins TRBV3-1 to TRBJ2-7, with D perhaps matching TRBD1 (5 bases). CDR1 and CDR2 from the germline V gene are LGHDT and YNNKEL (reference sequence). V lost 2 bases, J lost 3 bases, and 17 bases lay in between. This CDR3 contains 16 residues. The CDR3 here is CASSQPGAVGYYEQYF. DNA of the CDR3: TGTGCCAGCAGCCAACCTGGGGCGGTAGGATACTACGAGCAGTACTTC.

V usage is TRBV18 and J usage is TRBJ2-2; D not certain. CDR3 length equals 16 residues. Deletions cut 4 bases from V and 0 bases from J, with 12 bases between. Per the germline V gene, CDR1 is KGHSH and CDR2 is LQKENI. Here the CDR3 DNA reads TGTGCCAGCTCACTATTCGGACGGACGAACACCGGGGAGCTGTTTTTT. Its protein product is CASSLFGRTNTGELFF.

The V call is TRBV7-6, the J call TRBJ2-7; 11 bases are a match to TRBD2. The CDR3 extends over 19 amino acids. From germline, CDR1 is SGHVS and CDR2 FNYEAQ. V lost 1 base and J lost 1; bases outside the gene matches: 12. The CDR3 DNA is TGTGCCAGCAGCTTAGTTCGAGGTAGCGGGAGGGGGGTGTCCTACGAGCAGTACTTC. It encodes CASSLVRGSGRGVSYEQYF.

This chain connects TRBV20-1 to TRBJ2-3, with 10 bases lining up with TRBD2. The CDR3 extends over 15 amino acids. Per the germline V gene, CDR1 is DFQATT and CDR2 is SNEGSKA (reference sequence). V lost 3 bases and J lost 5; bases outside the gene matches: 8. The CDR3 loop is CSASPSSGSRDTQYF. The CDR3 region has the DNA TGCAGTGCTAGTCCCTCTAGCGGGAGTAGAGATACGCAGTATTTT.

This clonotype has only a few counts. The rearrangement joins TRBV25-1 to TRBJ1-3; no definite D call. The CDR3 contains 17 residues. Germline V lookup: CDR1 MGHDK, CDR2 SYGVNS. Trimming left V 0 bases short and J 0 bases short, with 12 bases between. CDR3: CASSEYKGILSGNTIYF. CDR3 DNA: TGTGCCAGCAGTGAATATAAGGGAATTCTCTCTGGAAACACCATATATTTT.

This clonotype has just a few counts. This chain joins TRBV5-6 and TRBJ2-1; 9 nucleotides agree with TRBD2. Trimming removed 4 bases from V and 8 bases from J; junction bases left unmatched: 7. Germline CDR1 reads SGHDT; CDR2 reads YYEEEE. This CDR3 contains 14 residues. CDR3 sequence: CASSPAGGADEQFF. In DNA, the CDR3 is TGTGCCAGCAGCCCTGCGGGGGGGGCCGATGAGCAGTTCTTC.

This clonotype was counted only a few times. The V call is TRBV5-1, the J call TRBJ2-7; D is uncertain. The CDR3 extends over 12 amino acids. The germline gives CDR1 SGHRS, CDR2 YFSETQ. Trimming pared 7 bases from V and 6 bases from J, leaving 14 bases between. The CDR3 region has the DNA TGCGCCAGCCGCGTCACGGAAGGCGAGCAGTACTTC. It yields the protein CASRVTEGEQYF.

V is TRBV10-1 and J is TRBJ2-2, with unresolved D. The germline gives CDR1 WNHNN, CDR2 SYGVQD (reference sequence). The CDR3 is made up of 14 amino acids. V lost 6 bases to trimming and J lost 3 bases, with 11 bases between them. The CDR3 sequence: CASRNGRYTGELFF. The CDR3 region has the DNA TGCGCCAGCAGGAACGGACGCTACACCGGGGAGCTGTTTTTT.